Presented here are 15 T cell receptor beta chains from one specimen sequenced in a study of blood T cell repertoires in COVID-19. Method: immunoSEQ multiplex PCR; TCRdb's copy keeps in-frame clones and lacks some. The data contain 150,000 to 200,000 clones, approximately 88% of them singletons. The sample taken for sequencing was PBMCs or T cells enriched from blood (not recorded which). Every receptor here comes from a woman under 30 who had recovered from COVID-19.

The gene calls are TRBV7-9 and TRBJ1-2, with 9 bases identical to TRBD1. Unmatched junction bases numbered 2, after V lost 4 bases and J lost 2 bases. Germline CDR1 SEHNR, CDR2 FQNEAQ (reference sequence). The CDR3 is 14 residues long. The CDR3 loop is CASSSGQGNYGYTF. The CDR3 DNA sequence: TGTGCCAGCAGCTCGGGACAGGGCAACTATGGCTACACCTTC.

The chain combines TRBV7-2 with TRBJ1-1; D is unresolved. Trimming took off 5 bases at V and 4 bases at J, with 14 bases between the two ends. Germline CDR1 is SGHTA and CDR2 is FQGNSA. The CDR3 extends over 14 amino acids. CDR3 nucleotides: TGTGCCAGCAGCCCCCGCCTTTCGGGCACTGAAGCTTTCTTT. This encodes CASSPRLSGTEAFF.

The chain employs TRBV7-9 and TRBJ1-4, with 7 bases lining up with TRBD1. This CDR3 spans 16 amino acids. Germline assignment: CDR1 SEHNR and CDR2 FQNEAQ (reference sequence). Trimming at V came to 1 base and at J to 7 bases, leaving 9 bases not matched to a gene. Here the CDR3 reads CASSLGTGALSEKLFF. In DNA, the CDR3 is TGTGCCAGCAGCTTAGGAACAGGGGCCCTTAGTGAAAAACTGTTTTTT.

This clone was picked up a small number of times. The chain has TRBV2 and TRBJ1-5; the match to TRBD1 covers 10 bases. V dropped 6 bases and J dropped 1; count of bases not matched to a gene: 6. The CDR3 is made up of 16 amino acids. The germline V gene encodes CDR1 SNHLY and CDR2 FYNNEI. The CDR3, as DNA: TGTGCCAGCAGCAGACAGGGGGCCTCGAGCAATCAGCCCCAGCATTTT. Amino acids: CASSRQGASSNQPQHF. The full variable domain, its missing parts supplied by reference TRBV2 and TRBJ1-5, is EPEVTQTPSHQVTQMGQEVILRCVPISNHLYFYWYRQILGQKVEFLVSFYNNEISEKSEIFDDQFSVERPDGSNFTLKIRSTKLEDSAMYFCASSRQGASSNQPQHFGDGTRLSIL.

This clone was picked up one time. V and J are TRBV11-3 and TRBJ2-3, with D perhaps matching TRBD2 (5 bases). V dropped 5 bases and J dropped 5 bases, with 14 bases sitting between them. This CDR3 is built from 14 residues. Germline V gene sequence: CDR1 SGHNT, CDR2 YENEEA. CDR3 in amino acids: CASSPTRGIDTQYF. The DNA of the CDR3 is TGTGCCAGCAGCCCCACTCGGGGTATAGATACGCAGTATTTT.

V usage is TRBV10-3 and J usage is TRBJ1-1; no clear D. Per germline, CDR1 ENHRY and CDR2 SYGVKD. The V and J ends lost 0 bases and 4 bases respectively, with 9 bases between them. CDR3 length: 14 residues. The CDR3 loop reads CAISESMGGTEAFF. DNA for the CDR3: TGTGCCATCAGTGAGTCGATGGGAGGCACTGAAGCTTTCTTT.

The chain recombines TRBV6-2 or TRBV6-3 with TRBJ1-3; maybe TRBD1 (6 bases). The CDR3 length is 14 residues. Deletions cut 5 bases from V and 0 bases from J, with 8 bases between. Germline assignment: CDR1 MNHEY and CDR2 SVGEGT. The DNA of the CDR3 is TGTGCCAGCAGTACAGGGAACTCTGGAAACACCATATATTTT. It specifies CASSTGNSGNTIYF.

The chain joins TRBV28 to TRBJ1-6; D gene unclear. Trimming removed 7 bases from V and 8 bases from J, with 12 bases in between. Germline CDR1 MDHEN, CDR2 SYDVKM. The CDR3 is made up of 13 amino acids. CDR3 DNA sequence: TGTGCCAGCAAAACTGTTCTCGATTCACCCCTCCACTTT. Protein: CASKTVLDSPLHF. The whole variable domain, remainder taken from reference TRBV28 and TRBJ1-6, is DVKVTQSSRYLVKRTGEKVFLECVQDMDHENMFWYRQDPGLGLRLIYFSYDVKMKEKGDIPEGYSVSREKKERFSLILESASTNQTSMYLCASKTVLDSPLHFGNGTRLTVT.

This rearrangement joins TRBV13 to TRBJ1-4; weak D call: TRBD1 (5 bases). CDR3 length: 15 amino acids. The germline V gene encodes CDR1 PRHDT and CDR2 FYEKMQ (reference sequence). Trimming cost V 5 bases and J 3 bases, with 13 bases left between them. The CDR3 region has the DNA TGTGCCAGCAGCCCAAGGGGTGCGGCTAATGAAAAACTGTTTTTT. Amino acid sequence: CASSPRGAANEKLFF.

This clone was observed a single time. V and J are TRBV5-1 and TRBJ2-4, with D unclear. The CDR3 length is 16 residues. Germline CDR1 and CDR2: SGHRS and YFSETQ. Trimming took 0 bases from V and 2 from J, leaving 12 bases between them. CDR3 DNA sequence: TGCGCCAGCAGCTTGGCGAGCGCAGTTTCCAAAAACATTCAGTACTTC. It translates to CASSLASAVSKNIQYF.

The chain employs TRBV7-9 and TRBJ2-7; D is unresolved. The CDR3 covers 14 residues. Germline V gene lookup returns CDR1 SEHNR and CDR2 FQNEAQ (reference sequence). V was shortened by 5 bases and J by 0 bases, with 11 bases between the two germline ends. The CDR3 nucleotides read TGTGCCAGCAGCCCACAGAGCAGCTCCTACGAGCAGTACTTC. This translates into CASSPQSSSYEQYF.

The chain links TRBV28 to TRBJ1-3; weak D call: TRBD1 (6 bases). The V gene's germline CDR1 is MDHEN and CDR2 SYDVKM. The CDR3 runs 15 residues. Trimming shortened V by 6 bases and J by 0 bases, and 12 bases separated the two germline ends. This CDR3 is CASRGGDISGNTIYF. CDR3 sequence (DNA): TGTGCCAGCAGGGGGGGGGACATCTCTGGAAACACCATATATTTT.

This chain links TRBV10-1 with TRBJ2-7; perhaps TRBD2 as D (5 bases). The CDR3 is made up of 13 amino acids. V lost 6 bases to trimming and J lost 2 bases, with 11 bases between them. The germline V gene encodes CDR1 WNHNN and CDR2 SYGVQD (reference sequence). The CDR3 here is CASSPSGTYEQYF. CDR3 coding DNA: TGCGCCAGCAGCCCCAGCGGCACCTACGAGCAGTACTTC.

This chain links TRBV5-1 with TRBJ1-1, with D possibly being TRBD1 (6 bases). There are 13 residues in the CDR3. Germline V lookup: CDR1 SGHRS, CDR2 YFSETQ. Trimming took off 10 bases at V and 5 bases at J, with 18 bases between the two ends. The CDR3 region is CASTGRMGTEAFF. The CDR3 DNA sequence: TGCGCCTCTACAGGGAGAATGGGTACTGAAGCTTTCTTT. The full variable domain, its missing parts supplied by reference TRBV5-1 and TRBJ1-1, is KAGVTQTPRYLIKTRGQQVTLSCSPISGHRSVSWYQQTPGQGLQFLFEYFSETQRNKGNFPGRFSGRQFSNSRSEMNVSTLELGDSALYLCASTGRMGTEAFFGQGTRLTVV.

The chain joins TRBV28 to TRBJ1-1; D unresolved. Germline V gene data show CDR1 as MDHEN and CDR2 as SYDVKM. V gave up 6 bases and J gave up 3 bases, with 14 bases separating them. The CDR3 covers 14 residues. For the CDR3, the DNA is TGTGCCAGCAGCCTCAGACTGGAACACACTGAAGCTTTCTTT. Its translation is CASSLRLEHTEAFF. The full variable domain, with the rest looked up from reference TRBV28 and TRBJ1-1, is DVKVTQSSRYLVKRTGEKVFLECVQDMDHENMFWYRQDPGLGLRLIYFSYDVKMKEKGDIPEGYSVSREKKERFSLILESASTNQTSMYLCASSLRLEHTEAFFGQGTRLTVV.